The clone carrying this T cell receptor beta chain was observed a few times. This entry belongs to a study of graft-versus-host responses after intestinal transplantation. Germline V gene data show CDR1 as MNHNY and CDR2 as SVGAGI (reference sequence). This CDR3 is 13 amino acids long. V lost 4 bases and J 0 bases, leaving 7 bases between the germline ends. The method was immunoSEQ multiplex PCR; TCRdb's version includes in-frame clones alone and lacks a portion of them. Here the sample spans tens of thousands of clones, around 91% being singletons. The sequenced sample was PBMCs, obtained less than 130 days after intestinal transplantation. The gene calls are TRBV6-6 and TRBJ2-7, with D perhaps TRBD1 or TRBD2 (5 bases each). The TCR originated in a human patient who received an intestinal transplant, so some T cells may come from the graft donor. DNA of the CDR3: TGTGCCAGCAGTTGGGACCACTCCTACGAGCAGTACTTC. Protein sequence: CASSWDHSYEQYF.